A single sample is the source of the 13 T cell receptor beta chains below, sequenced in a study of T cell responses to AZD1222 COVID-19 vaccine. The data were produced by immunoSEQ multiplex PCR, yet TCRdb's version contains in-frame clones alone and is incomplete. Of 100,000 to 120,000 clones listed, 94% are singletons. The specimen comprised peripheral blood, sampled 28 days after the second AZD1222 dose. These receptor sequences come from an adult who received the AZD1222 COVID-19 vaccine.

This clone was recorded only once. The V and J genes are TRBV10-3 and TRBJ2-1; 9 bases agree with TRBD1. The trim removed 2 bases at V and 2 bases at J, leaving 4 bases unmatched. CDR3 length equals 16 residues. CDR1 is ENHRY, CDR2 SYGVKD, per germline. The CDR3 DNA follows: TGTGCCATCAGTGAGGGGGACAGGGTCCCCTACAATGAGCAGTTCTTC. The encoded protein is CAISEGDRVPYNEQFF.

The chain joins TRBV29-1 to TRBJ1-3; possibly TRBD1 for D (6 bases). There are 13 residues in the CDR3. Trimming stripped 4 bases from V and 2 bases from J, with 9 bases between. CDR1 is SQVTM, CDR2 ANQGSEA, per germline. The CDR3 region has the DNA TGCAGCGTTGGGACAGCCACTGGAAACACCATATATTTT. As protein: CSVGTATGNTIYF.

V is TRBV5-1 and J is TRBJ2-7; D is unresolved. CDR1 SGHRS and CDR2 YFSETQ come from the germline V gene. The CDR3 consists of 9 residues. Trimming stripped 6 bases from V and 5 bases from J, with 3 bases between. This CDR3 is CASTHEQYF. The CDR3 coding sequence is TGCGCCAGCACCCACGAGCAGTACTTC.

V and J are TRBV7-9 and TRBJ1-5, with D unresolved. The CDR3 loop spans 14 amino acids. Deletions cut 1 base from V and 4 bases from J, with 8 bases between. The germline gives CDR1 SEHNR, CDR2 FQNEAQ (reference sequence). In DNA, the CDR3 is TGTGCCAGCAGCTTAGGGCAGGCTAATCAGCCCCAGCATTTT. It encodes CASSLGQANQPQHF. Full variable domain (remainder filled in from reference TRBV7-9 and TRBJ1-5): DTGVSQNPRHKITKRGQNVTFRCDPISEHNRLYWYRQTLGQGPEFLTYFQNEAQLEKSRLLSDRFSAERPKGSFSTLEIQRTEQGDSAMYLCASSLGQANQPQHFGDGTRLSIL.

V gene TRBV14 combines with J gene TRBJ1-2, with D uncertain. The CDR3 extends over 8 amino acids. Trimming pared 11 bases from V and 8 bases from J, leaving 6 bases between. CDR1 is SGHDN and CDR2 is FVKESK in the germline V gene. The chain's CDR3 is CAPPGYTF. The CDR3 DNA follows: TGTGCCCCCCCAGGCTACACCTTC.

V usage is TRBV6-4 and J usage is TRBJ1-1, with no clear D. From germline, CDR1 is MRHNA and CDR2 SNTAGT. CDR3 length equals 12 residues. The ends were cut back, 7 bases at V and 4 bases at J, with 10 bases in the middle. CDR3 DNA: TGTGCCAGCACCCCTCTGGGCACTGAAGCTTTCTTT. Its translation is CASTPLGTEAFF.

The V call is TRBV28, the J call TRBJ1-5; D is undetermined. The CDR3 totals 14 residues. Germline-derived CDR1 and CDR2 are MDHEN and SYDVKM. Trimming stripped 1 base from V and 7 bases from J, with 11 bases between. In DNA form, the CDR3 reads TGTGCCAGCAGTTTATTTAAAAGTGTGCAGCCCCAGCATTTT. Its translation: CASSLFKSVQPQHF.

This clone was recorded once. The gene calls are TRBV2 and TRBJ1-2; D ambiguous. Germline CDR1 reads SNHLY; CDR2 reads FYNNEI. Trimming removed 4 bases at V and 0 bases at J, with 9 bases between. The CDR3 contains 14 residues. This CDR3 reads CASSVAKTNYGYTF. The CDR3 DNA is TGTGCCAGCAGTGTAGCCAAGACTAACTATGGCTACACCTTC.

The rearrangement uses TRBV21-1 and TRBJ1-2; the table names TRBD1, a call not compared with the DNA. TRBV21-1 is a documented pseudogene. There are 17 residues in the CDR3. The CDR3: CASSKVKFPGTNYGYTF. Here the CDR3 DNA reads TGTGCCAGCAGCAAAGTAAAGTTTCCAGGCACTAACTATGGCTACACCTTC.

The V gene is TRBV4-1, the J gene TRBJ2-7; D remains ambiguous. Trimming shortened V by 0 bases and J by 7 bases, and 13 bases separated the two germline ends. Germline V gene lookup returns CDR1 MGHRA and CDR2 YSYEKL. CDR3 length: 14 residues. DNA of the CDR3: TGCGCCAGCAGCCAAGATTTCACAGCCGATGAGCAGTACTTC. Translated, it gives CASSQDFTADEQYF.

CDR3 sequence: CASSALASGAYEQYF. The CDR3 bases are TGTGCCAGTAGTGCGTTAGCTAGCGGAGCCTACGAGCAGTACTTC. The J gene is TRBJ2-7, the V gene TRBV19; 7 nucleotides line up with TRBD2. V was clipped by 5 bases and J by 2 bases; unmatched bases: 9. CDR1 is LNHDA and CDR2 is SQIVND in the germline V gene (reference sequence). This CDR3 region has 15 residues. Drawing the rest from reference TRBV19 and TRBJ2-7, the complete variable domain is DGGITQSPKYLFRKEGQNVTLSCEQNLNHDAMYWYRQDPGQGLRLIYYSQIVNDFQKGDIAEGYSVSREKKESFPLTVTSAQKNPTAFYLCASSALASGAYEQYFGPGTRLTVT.

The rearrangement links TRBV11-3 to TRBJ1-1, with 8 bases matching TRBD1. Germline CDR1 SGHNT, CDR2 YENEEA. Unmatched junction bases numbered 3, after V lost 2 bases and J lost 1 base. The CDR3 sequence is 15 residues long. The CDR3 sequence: CASSLSGQGNTEAFF. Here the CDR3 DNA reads TGTGCCAGCAGCTTAAGTGGACAGGGGAACACTGAAGCTTTCTTT.

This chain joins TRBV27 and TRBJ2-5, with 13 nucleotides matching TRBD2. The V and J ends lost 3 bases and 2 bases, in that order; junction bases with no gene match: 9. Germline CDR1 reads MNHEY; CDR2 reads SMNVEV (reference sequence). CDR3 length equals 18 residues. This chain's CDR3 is CASSLARTSGGAQETQYF. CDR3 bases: TGTGCCAGCAGTTTGGCCCGGACTAGCGGGGGAGCACAAGAGACCCAGTACTTC.